Following are 8 T cell receptor beta chains from one sample sequenced in a study of blood T cell repertoires in COVID-19. Repertoires were generated with immunoSEQ multiplex PCR, while TCRdb's copy carries only in-frame clones and drops some. The sample gives tens of thousands of clones, about 86% of which show up once; around 64% is in the top ten. Sample: peripheral blood. These receptors came from a man aged 70-80 years with acute or convalescent COVID-19.

This sequence joins TRBV2 and TRBJ2-1, with D unclear. The V end was cut by 8 bases, the J end by 3 bases, with 8 bases between. The CDR3 loop spans 12 amino acids. Germline CDR1 and CDR2: SNHLY and FYNNEI. The CDR3 loop is CASRQDYNEQFF. The CDR3 DNA is TGTGCCAGCCGACAAGACTACAATGAGCAGTTCTTC.

There are many counts of this clone. The chain links TRBV13 to TRBJ2-3, with D uncertain. This CDR3 has 13 amino acids. The V gene's germline CDR1 is PRHDT and CDR2 FYEKMQ (reference sequence). Trimming cost V 6 bases and J 2 bases, with 9 bases left between them. The CDR3 DNA reads as TGTGCCAGCAGTTCTAAACCCACAGATACGCAGTATTTT. Translation: CASSSKPTDTQYF.

The chain employs TRBV14 and TRBJ1-3; D not certain. The CDR3 spans 14 residues. In germline, CDR1 is SGHDN, CDR2 FVKESK. V was trimmed by 4 bases and J by 4 bases, leaving 11 bases between them. CDR3 loop: CASSRGGIGNTIYF. The CDR3 DNA reads as TGTGCCAGCAGCCGCGGAGGGATCGGAAACACCATATATTTT. The variable domain in full, with the rest retrieved from reference TRBV14 and TRBJ1-3, is EAGVTQFPSHSVIEKGQTVTLRCDPISGHDNLYWYRRVMGKEIKFLLHFVKESKQDESGMPNNRFLAERTGGTYSTLKVQPAELEDSGVYFCASSRGGIGNTIYFGEGSWLTVV.

This clone was seen only once. The chain employs TRBV9 and TRBJ1-2; the D gene is possibly TRBD1 (5 bases). Trimming left V 0 bases short and J 2 bases short, with 11 bases between. From germline, CDR1 is SGDLS and CDR2 YYNGEE. The length of the CDR3 is 15 residues. The CDR3 nucleotides read TGTGCCAGCAGCGTAGGACCCCAGGGCAACTATGGCTACACCTTC. Amino acids: CASSVGPQGNYGYTF.

The rearrangement links TRBV18 to TRBJ2-7, with D maybe TRBD1 (6 bases). The CDR3 covers 13 residues. Trimming left V 5 bases short and J 3 bases short, with 11 bases between. CDR1 KGHSH and CDR2 LQKENI come from the germline V gene. The chain's CDR3 is CASSGDTLYEQYF. For the CDR3, the DNA is TGTGCCAGCTCAGGGGACACCCTCTACGAGCAGTACTTC.

Only one count was recorded for this clone. This chain uses TRBV2 with TRBJ2-4; 8 bases are shared with TRBD1. Germline values: CDR1 SNHLY, CDR2 FYNNEI. The junction had 12 bases not matched to a gene; V was cut back by 6 bases and J by 8 bases. The CDR3 loop spans 15 amino acids. CDR3 DNA: TGTGCCAGCAGCGGACAGGGTAAGGTCGCGGACATTCAGTACTTC. Translation: CASSGQGKVADIQYF.

V is TRBV12-3 or TRBV12-4 and J is TRBJ1-2, with 9 bases fitting TRBD1. V gave up 5 bases and J gave up 5 bases; unmatched junction bases: 3. The CDR3 has 13 amino acids. The CDR3 DNA follows: TGTGCCAGCAGTCGGGACAGGGATTATGGCTACACCTTC. As protein: CASSRDRDYGYTF.

Only a few counts were recorded for this clone. The rearrangement joins TRBV6-2 or TRBV6-3 to TRBJ1-4, with TRBD1 matching over 11 bases. This CDR3 contains 15 residues. V trimming: 6 bases; J trimming: 7 bases; junction bases outside the gene matches: 7. Germline V CDR1 and CDR2: MNHEY, SVGEGT. This CDR3 is CASSPFGTGGEKLFF. CDR3 coding DNA: TGTGCCAGCAGCCCCTTCGGGACAGGGGGTGAAAAACTGTTTTTT.